The sequence of this T cell receptor (beta chain) was determined in a study of cytomegalovirus exposure and HLA in healthy donors. With 60 Vbeta and 13 Jbeta primers, the PCR was carried out. Sequencing used immunoSEQ multiplex PCR; TCRdb keeps in-frame clones, though not all of them. The sample has fewer than 90,000 clones, 70% seen once. The CDR3 consists of 15 residues. The germline V gene encodes CDR1 LNHDA and CDR2 SQIVND (reference sequence). Trimming stripped 7 bases from V and 0 bases from J, with 10 bases between. In regard to this clone: The antigen is undetermined.

General study findings and limits: Highest at DRB1 and lowest at HLA-C, TCR association rates differed among HLA loci in a later analysis. Later analysis showed most CMV-associated TCR beta chains appearing HLA-restricted.

The TCR comes from a woman between 50 and 59 years old in good health and CMV-seropositive. This rearrangement joins TRBV19 to TRBJ2-6; D is ambiguous. Sequencing was carried out using PBMCs. CDR3 nucleotides: TGTGCCAGTACCATGACTTTCTCTGGGGCCAACGTCCTGACTTTC. It codes for CASTMTFSGANVLTF.